The next 21 T cell receptor beta chains were all read from a single sample in a study of blood T cells in healthy people across ages. A second PCR, run for about 6 to 12 cycles, used a sample-barcoded 5' primer plus a J-beta primer mix. TCRdb independently ran MiXCR on the 5' RACE reads; one entry per CDR3 protein. The sample shows about a million distinct CDR3 sequences, roughly two fifths of them seen only once. Source material: blood. Source of these receptors: a man between 18 and 35 years old in good health.

This clonotype was counted once. This chain links TRBV11-2 with TRBJ2-4, with no clear D. The CDR3 consists of 15 residues. Deletions cut 3 bases from V and 13 bases from J, with 22 bases between. CDR1 SGHAT and CDR2 FQNNGV come from the germline V gene. CDR3: CASSFARQGYNEQYF. CDR3 in DNA: TGTGCCAGCAGCTTTGCGCGACAAGGATACAATGAGCAGTACTTC. Looking up the rest from reference TRBV11-2 and TRBJ2-4 gives the full variable domain: EAGVAQSPRYKIIEKRQSVAFWCNPISGHATLYWYQQILGQGPKLLIQFQNNGVVDDSQLPKDRFSAERLKGVDSTLKIQPAKLEDSAVYLCASSFARQGYNEQYFGAGTRLSVL.

This clonotype was seen only a few times. The CDR3 loop is CASSQMVFQETQYF. CDR3 nucleotides: TGTGCCAGCAGCCAAATGGTGTTCCAAGAGACCCAGTACTTC. The rearrangement joins TRBV4-2 to TRBJ2-5; no clear D. Trimming stripped 2 bases from V and 1 base from J, with 8 bases between. The CDR3 spans 14 residues. Germline assignment: CDR1 LGHNA and CDR2 YNFKEQ.

The CDR3 protein is CASSVVPGYEQYF. CDR3 in DNA: TGTGCCAGCAGCGTAGTTCCAGGCTACGAGCAGTACTTC. J is TRBJ2-7 and V is TRBV9; D gene unclear. The CDR3 consists of 13 residues. CDR1 SGDLS and CDR2 YYNGEE come from the germline V gene. Trimming took 0 bases from V and 3 from J, leaving 7 bases between them.

The V and J genes are TRBV20-1 and TRBJ1-2; maybe TRBD1 (5 bases). The germline V gene encodes CDR1 DFQATT and CDR2 SNEGSKA (reference sequence). Trimming took off 6 bases at V and 7 bases at J, with 18 bases between the two ends. The CDR3 totals 13 residues. The DNA for the CDR3 is TGCAGTGCCCGCCAGGGCGAAAAGCGTGGCTACACCTTC. This gives the protein CSARQGEKRGYTF.

V gene TRBV9 combines with J gene TRBJ1-5; no reliable D call. Germline assignment: CDR1 SGDLS and CDR2 YYNGEE. V was pared by 4 bases and J by 5 bases, with 16 bases between. The CDR3 contains 15 residues. The CDR3 sequence is CASSPSGSSDQPQHF. The CDR3 DNA reads as TGTGCCAGCAGCCCCTCGGGGTCCTCTGATCAGCCCCAGCATTTT.

This clonotype was seen at least ten times. CDR3 sequence: CASSQVVTDTIRNSPLHF. For the CDR3, the DNA is TGTGCCAGCAGCCAAGTCGTGACAGACACTATCCGGAATTCACCCCTCCACTTT. The chain has TRBV4-2 and TRBJ1-6; a possible D gene is TRBD1 (5 bases). V lost 1 base, J lost 7 bases, and 20 bases lay in between. Germline V CDR1 and CDR2: LGHNA, YNFKEQ. This CDR3 region has 18 residues.

Notes on this clonotype: With a much larger clone just one base away, this may be a read error. The V gene is TRBV20-1, the J gene TRBJ2-1; D remains ambiguous. TRBJ2-7 matches the DNA end more closely, so the J call is doubtful. The CDR3 spans 14 residues. Germline V gene sequence: CDR1 DFQATT, CDR2 SNEGSKA (reference sequence). The chain's CDR3 is CSAREASSYNEQYF. CDR3 bases: TGCAGTGCTAGAGAGGCGTCCTCCTACAATGAGCAGTACTTC.

Turning to this clonotype: This may arise from a read error, as a much more abundant clone is one base away. The V call is TRBV5-1, the J call TRBJ1-2; 7 positions match TRBD1. The CDR3 runs 14 residues. The germline gives CDR1 SGHRS, CDR2 YFSETQ. With V trimmed by 5 bases and J by 2 bases, 6 bases remained unmatched. The CDR3 coding sequence is TGCGCCAGCAGAGCCGGGACAGAAAACTATGGCTACACCTTC. Translated, it gives CASRAGTENYGYTF.

The V call is TRBV6-1, the J call TRBJ1-1, with TRBD1 as a possible D gene (5 bases). Between the trimmed V and J ends, which lost 6 bases and 6 bases, there was a span of 17 bases. The length of the CDR3 is 14 residues. Germline V lookup: CDR1 MNHNS, CDR2 SASEGT. CDR3 loop: CASRPGPTGAEAFF. The DNA for the CDR3 is TGTGCCAGCAGACCGGGACCCACAGGCGCTGAAGCTTTCTTT.

The CDR3 is CASSLIGAPETQYF. The CDR3 DNA follows: TGTGCCAGCAGCTTAATCGGCGCTCCAGAGACCCAGTACTTC. The chain employs TRBV11-2 and TRBJ2-5; D gene ambiguous. V was trimmed by 2 bases and J by 4 bases, leaving 11 bases between them. The CDR3 spans 14 residues. Germline-derived CDR1 and CDR2 are SGHAT and FQNNGV.

The chain carries TRBV28 and TRBJ2-3; TRBD2 matches at 11 bases. The CDR3 loop spans 17 amino acids. The V and J ends lost 6 bases and 1 base, in that order; junction bases with no gene match: 9. Germline assignment: CDR1 MDHEN and CDR2 SYDVKM. CDR3 bases: TGTGCCAGCAGGGCCGGTACTAGCGGGAGCCGCACAGATACGCAGTATTTT. This sequence encodes CASRAGTSGSRTDTQYF.

This clonotype occurred a few times. The chain links TRBV6-5 to TRBJ2-1; the D gene is possibly TRBD1 (5 bases). The ends were cut back, 6 bases at V and 6 bases at J, with 15 bases in the middle. Germline CDR1 MNHEY, CDR2 SVGAGI. This CDR3 has 14 residues. CDR3 bases: TGTGCCAGCAGCAGGGCTCTTTCAGTCAATGAGCAGTTCTTC. It encodes CASSRALSVNEQFF.

This chain connects TRBV27 to TRBJ1-2; TRBD1 matches 11 bases. CDR3 length: 15 amino acids. Germline V lookup: CDR1 MNHEY, CDR2 SMNVEV (reference sequence). V was clipped by 0 bases and J by 7 bases; unmatched bases: 4. DNA of the CDR3: TGTGCCAGCAGTTTATCCAGGACAGGGGGCCTTGGCTACACCTTC. This encodes CASSLSRTGGLGYTF.

V and J are TRBV10-3 and TRBJ2-2, with D possibly being TRBD2 (7 bases). This CDR3 is built from 15 residues. The V end lost 10 bases, the J end lost 1 base, and 16 bases lay between the germline ends. Germline values: CDR1 ENHRY, CDR2 SYGVKD. The chain's CDR3 is CASRAGAQNTGELFF. The CDR3 nucleotides are TGTGCCAGCAGGGCGGGGGCGCAGAACACCGGGGAGCTGTTTTTT.

This clonotype was found a few times. The J gene is TRBJ1-2, the V gene TRBV29-1, with D possibly matching TRBD1 (5 bases). This CDR3 spans 12 amino acids. Trimming pared 4 bases from V and 3 bases from J, leaving 9 bases between. Per the germline V gene, CDR1 is SQVTM and CDR2 is ANQGSEA. For the CDR3, the DNA is TGCAGCGTTGGGGGGAAGGACTATGGCTACACCTTC. Translation: CSVGGKDYGYTF.

This chain links TRBV12-3 or TRBV12-4 with TRBJ2-7, with unresolved D. Trimming pared 6 bases from V and 6 bases from J, leaving 15 bases between. The CDR3 sequence is 13 residues long. The CDR3 DNA reads as TGTGCCAGCAGCCACGGGCCTTCTACCGAGCAGTACTTC. Amino acid sequence: CASSHGPSTEQYF.

The chain uses TRBV4-3 and TRBJ2-5; D remains unclear. CDR3 length: 13 residues. Trimming removed 4 bases at V and 3 bases at J, with 9 bases between. Germline CDR1 reads LGHNA; CDR2 reads YSLEER. DNA for the CDR3: TGCGCCAGCAGCCGTTACACGGAAGAGACCCAGTACTTC. Its translation: CASSRYTEETQYF.

This chain uses TRBV4-1 with TRBJ1-1; D remains ambiguous. V was shortened by 0 bases and J by 4 bases, with 6 bases between the two germline ends. This CDR3 comprises 13 residues. In germline, CDR1 is MGHRA, CDR2 YSYEKL. The CDR3 is CASSQDRITEAFF. CDR3 coding DNA: TGCGCCAGCAGCCAAGACAGGATCACTGAAGCTTTCTTT.

V is TRBV5-1 and J is TRBJ2-5; 8 nucleotides align to TRBD1. Near its end, the DNA agrees better with TRBJ2-7, so the J call may be wrong. From germline, CDR1 is SGHRS and CDR2 YFSETQ. This CDR3 comprises 15 residues. The chain's CDR3 is CASSLAGDRTYEQYF. The DNA for the CDR3 is TGCGCCAGCAGCTTGGCCGGGGACAGGACCTACGAGCAGTACTTC.

This clonotype was counted a few times. The chain joins TRBV20-1 to TRBJ2-1; TRBD1 agrees at 7 bases. The CDR3 contains 14 residues. V shed 8 bases and J 6 bases; nucleotides not matched to a gene: 13. Germline V gene sequence: CDR1 DFQATT, CDR2 SNEGSKA (reference sequence). DNA of the CDR3: TGCAGTTCACACAGGGGAAACGAGGGCAATGAGCAGTTCTTC. This codes for CSSHRGNEGNEQFF.

The rearrangement uses TRBV29-1 and TRBJ1-2; no reliable D call. Germline V gene lookup returns CDR1 SQVTM and CDR2 ANQGSEA. V lost 3 bases, J lost 5 bases, and 19 bases lay in between. The CDR3 has 15 amino acids. CDR3 DNA: TGCAGCGTTGACATAGCCACCGCTAAGACTTATGGCTACACCTTC. Translating gives CSVDIATAKTYGYTF.